These 25 T cell receptor beta chains came from one sample sequenced in a study of blood T cell repertoires in COVID-19. The assay was immunoSEQ multiplex PCR, and TCRdb's table has in-frame clones only and misses some. This sample carries around 360,000 clones, around 87% of them seen once, and the ten largest clones take approximately 1.9%. Sequencing used PBMCs or T cells enriched from blood (not recorded which). The receptors originated from a man in his forties in a cohort exposed to, infected with or recovered from COVID-19 (not recorded which).

The V gene is TRBV27, the J gene TRBJ2-1, with 8 bases matching TRBD2. Germline CDR1 MNHEY, CDR2 SMNVEV (reference sequence). J was trimmed by 3 bases and V by 6 bases; bases with no gene match: 4. CDR3 size: 14 residues. CDR3 loop: CASRAGEYYNEQFF. The DNA for the CDR3 is TGTGCCAGCAGAGCGGGAGAATACTACAATGAGCAGTTCTTC.

The gene calls are TRBV7-9 and TRBJ2-4; 8 nucleotides align to TRBD2. Trimming took 5 bases from V and 8 from J; bases not matched to a gene: 8. The CDR3 extends over 14 amino acids. In germline, CDR1 is SEHNR, CDR2 FQNEAQ (reference sequence). This CDR3 reads CASSARSSGDIQYF. The CDR3 bases are TGTGCCAGCAGCGCCCGGAGTAGCGGGGACATTCAGTACTTC.

This chain uses TRBV28 with TRBJ1-5, with D perhaps TRBD1 (5 bases). CDR3 length equals 17 residues. The V gene lost 2 bases and the J gene lost 0 bases, with 14 bases spanning the gap. CDR1 and CDR2 (germline): MDHEN, SYDVKM. The CDR3 here is CASSLKLQVYSNQPQHF. The CDR3, as DNA: TGTGCCAGCAGTTTAAAATTACAGGTTTATAGCAATCAGCCCCAGCATTTT.

A single count supports this clone. Compared with germline, one end of the junction differs, possibly owing to a read error. The chain combines TRBV28 with TRBJ1-5, with 9 bases that match TRBD1. The CDR3 consists of 16 residues. Germline CDR1 and CDR2: MDHEN and SYDVKM. CDR3 sequence (DNA): TGTGCCAGCAGTTCCGGGACAGGGTATAGCCATCAGCCCCAGCATTTT. This codes for CASSSGTGYSHQPQHF.

The chain links TRBV6-5 to TRBJ2-2; D may be TRBD1 (5 bases). CDR3 length: 15 amino acids. Germline CDR1 and CDR2: MNHEY and SVGAGI. Trimming pared 4 bases from V and 4 bases from J, leaving 13 bases between. CDR3 nucleotide sequence: TGTGCCAGCAGTTGGATTACAGGCCTCACCGGGGAGCTGTTTTTT. Translation: CASSWITGLTGELFF.

The chain has TRBV30 and TRBJ2-3, with TRBD2 matching over 7 bases. The CDR3 length is 15 residues. The J segment lost 1 base and the V segment lost 3 bases, leaving 7 bases of the junction unmatched. CDR1 and CDR2 from the germline V gene are GTSNPN and SVGIG (reference sequence). In DNA form, the CDR3 reads TGTGCCTGGAGCGCGGTGGGAGGGCGCACAGATACGCAGTATTTT. Translation: CAWSAVGGRTDTQYF.

This clone occurred a few times. The V and J genes are TRBV18 and TRBJ2-1; 15 nucleotides match TRBD2. V gave up 6 bases and J gave up 4 bases; unmatched junction bases: 16. The germline gives CDR1 KGHSH, CDR2 LQKENI. The CDR3 is 20 amino acids. CDR3 residues: CASSTMAGAGTSGGYNEQFF. CDR3 nucleotide sequence: TGTGCCAGCTCGACTATGGCAGGGGCCGGGACTAGCGGGGGGTACAATGAGCAGTTCTTC.

The J gene is TRBJ1-5, the V gene TRBV2; 8 bases match TRBD1. Germline values: CDR1 SNHLY, CDR2 FYNNEI. There are 13 residues in the CDR3. V gave up 4 bases and J gave up 6 bases; unmatched junction bases: 2. CDR3 DNA: TGTGCCAGCAGTGGACAGGGGTCTCAGCCCCAGCATTTT. Translation: CASSGQGSQPQHF.

The chain carries TRBV25-1 and TRBJ1-3; D is possibly TRBD1 (5 bases). The CDR3 is 14 amino acids. Germline assignment: CDR1 MGHDK and CDR2 SYGVNS. Deletions cut 2 bases from V and 4 bases from J, with 9 bases between. CDR3 amino acids: CASSERQRGNTIYF. In DNA form, the CDR3 reads TGTGCCAGCAGTGAAAGACAGCGCGGAAACACCATATATTTT.

The chain is built from TRBV5-5 and TRBJ2-7, with 12 bases matching TRBD2. V lost 5 bases to trimming and J lost 3 bases; unmatched junction nucleotides: 12. The germline V gene encodes CDR1 SGHKS and CDR2 YYEKEE (reference sequence). CDR3 length equals 17 residues. The CDR3 here is CASRRSLGLAGNYEQYF. The CDR3 DNA reads as TGTGCCAGCAGACGATCCCTTGGACTAGCGGGAAACTACGAGCAGTACTTC.

This sequence joins TRBV2 and TRBJ1-6; a weak D match, TRBD1 (5 bases). Between the trimmed V and J ends, which lost 6 bases and 6 bases, there was a span of 15 bases. The CDR3 has 15 residues. Germline CDR1 reads SNHLY; CDR2 reads FYNNEI. This chain's CDR3 is CASRTAGTGNSPLHF. The DNA for the CDR3 is TGTGCCAGCAGAACTGCCGGGACTGGTAATTCACCCCTCCACTTT.

As DNA, the CDR3 is TGTGCCCTAAGTGGGGAGGGCCCCGATACGCAGTATTTT. This codes for CALSGEGPDTQYF. The chain is built from TRBV7-9 and TRBJ2-3, with 7 bases matching TRBD2. CDR3 length: 13 amino acids. Germline CDR1 reads SEHNR; CDR2 reads FQNEAQ (reference sequence). V was clipped by 11 bases and J by 6 bases; unmatched bases: 11.

The chain combines TRBV5-1 with TRBJ2-7; 10 bases map to TRBD1. Germline lookup yields CDR1 SGHRS and CDR2 YFSETQ. V was clipped by 6 bases and J by 2 bases; unmatched bases: 8. CDR3 length: 15 amino acids. DNA of the CDR3: TGCGCCAGCAACAAACCGGGACAGGGGCCCTACGAGCAGTACTTC. As protein: CASNKPGQGPYEQYF. Complete variable domain (other parts from reference TRBV5-1 and TRBJ2-7): KAGVTQTPRYLIKTRGQQVTLSCSPISGHRSVSWYQQTPGQGLQFLFEYFSETQRNKGNFPGRFSGRQFSNSRSEMNVSTLELGDSALYLCASNKPGQGPYEQYFGPGTRLTVT.

CDR3: CASSSGGTYNEQFF. CDR3 nucleotides: TGCGCCAGCAGCTCAGGGGGCACTTACAATGAGCAGTTCTTC. The rearrangement joins TRBV5-1 to TRBJ2-1; 8 bases line up with TRBD1. CDR3 length: 14 amino acids. The V gene end was trimmed by 3 bases and the J gene end by 4 bases; junction bases not matched to a gene: 3. Germline CDR1 and CDR2: SGHRS and YFSETQ.

The chain couples TRBV25-1 to TRBJ1-2; the D gene is possibly TRBD1 (5 bases). Germline CDR1 is MGHDK and CDR2 is SYGVNS. The V end was cut by 7 bases, the J end by 7 bases, with 13 bases between. CDR3 length: 12 residues. The CDR3 protein is CASTPTGGGYTF. The CDR3 DNA sequence: TGTGCCAGCACCCCAACGGGGGGTGGCTACACCTTC.

This rearrangement joins TRBV27 to TRBJ2-4, with 13 bases identical to TRBD2. The V and J ends lost 3 bases and 9 bases, in that order; junction bases with no gene match: 5. Germline V gives CDR1 MNHEY, CDR2 SMNVEV (reference sequence). CDR3 size: 15 residues. CDR3 residues: CASSLKWTSGSIQYF. The CDR3 DNA sequence: TGTGCCAGCAGTTTGAAATGGACTAGCGGGAGCATTCAGTACTTC.

This rearrangement joins TRBV18 to TRBJ1-4; the match to TRBD1 covers 10 bases. J was trimmed by 3 bases and V by 4 bases; bases with no gene match: 2. There are 15 residues in the CDR3. CDR1 and CDR2 (germline): KGHSH, LQKENI. In nucleotides, the CDR3 is TGTGCCAGCTCACGAGGACAGGGGGCTAATGAAAAACTGTTTTTT. It specifies CASSRGQGANEKLFF.

The chain recombines TRBV3-1 (or the pseudogene TRBV3-2) with TRBJ2-7, with 9 positions matching TRBD1. Unmatched junction bases numbered 0, after V lost 3 bases and J lost 6 bases. The CDR3 is made up of 12 amino acids. Germline CDR1 LGHDT, CDR2 YNNKEL (reference sequence). CDR3 sequence reads: CASSQGQGEQYF. The CDR3 nucleotides read TGTGCCAGCAGCCAGGGACAGGGCGAGCAGTACTTC.

This chain joins TRBV30 and TRBJ1-3; D gene unclear. Trimming pared 4 bases from V and 4 bases from J, leaving 11 bases between. There are 13 residues in the CDR3. Germline V CDR1 and CDR2: GTSNPN, SVGIG (reference sequence). CDR3: CAWTKLRGNTIYF. For the CDR3, the DNA is TGTGCCTGGACAAAACTAAGGGGAAACACCATATATTTT.

As to this clone: The germline gene is not matched at one end of the junction; a read error may be the cause. This sequence joins TRBV7-9 and TRBJ2-2; 7 bases agree with TRBD1. The germline V gene encodes CDR1 SEHNR and CDR2 FQNEAQ (reference sequence). CDR3 length: 16 amino acids. Here the CDR3 DNA reads TGTGCCAGCATCTTAAAACAGGGGCCTAACACCGGGGAGCTGTTTTTT. This encodes CASILKQGPNTGELFF.

V gene TRBV2 combines with J gene TRBJ2-3, with TRBD1 as a possible D gene (5 bases). The ends were cut back, 6 bases at V and 2 bases at J, with 9 bases in the middle. CDR3 length: 13 residues. Germline V lookup: CDR1 SNHLY, CDR2 FYNNEI. The CDR3: CASRQTVTDTQYF. In DNA form, the CDR3 reads TGTGCCAGCAGACAGACAGTCACAGATACGCAGTATTTT.

The rearrangement links TRBV30 to TRBJ2-7; D is uncertain. Trimming left V 4 bases short and J 0 bases short, with 7 bases between. Germline CDR1 is GTSNPN and CDR2 is SVGIG (reference sequence). This CDR3 is built from 12 residues. CDR3 residues: CAWIADSYEQYF. The DNA for the CDR3 is TGTGCCTGGATCGCGGACTCCTACGAGCAGTACTTC. Full variable domain (remainder filled in from reference TRBV30 and TRBJ2-7): SQTIHQWPATLVQPVGSPLSLECTVEGTSNPNLYWYRQAAGRGLQLLFYSVGIGQISSEVPQNLSASRPQDRQFILSSKKLLLSDSGFYLCAWIADSYEQYFGPGTRLTVT.

CDR3 sequence (DNA): TGTGCCAGCAGTTACCTTTATCAGCCCCAGCATTTT. Protein sequence: CASSYLYQPQHF. The chain has TRBV6-2 or TRBV6-3 and TRBJ1-5; D is undetermined. This CDR3 has 12 residues. Per germline, CDR1 MNHEY and CDR2 SVGEGT. The V end lost 2 bases, the J end lost 5 bases, and 4 bases lay between the germline ends.

This clone was observed a single time. The chain has TRBV30 and TRBJ2-1, with D possibly TRBD1 on 5 matching bases. The CDR3 totals 13 residues. V dropped 8 bases and J dropped 8 bases, with 19 bases sitting between them. CDR1 and CDR2 (germline): GTSNPN, SVGIG (reference sequence). The CDR3 reads CAGTRAIGDEQFF. As DNA, the CDR3 is TGTGCCGGCACACGGGCCATAGGGGATGAGCAGTTCTTC.

This chain connects TRBV10-3 to TRBJ2-6; 7 nucleotides match TRBD1. After removal of 6 bases from V and 0 bases from J, the junction contained 5 bases not matched to a gene. Germline V gene lookup returns CDR1 ENHRY and CDR2 SYGVKD. The CDR3 has 16 amino acids. CDR3 protein: CAISLTGNSGANVLTF. In nucleotides, the CDR3 is TGTGCCATCAGCCTGACAGGGAACTCTGGGGCCAACGTCCTGACTTTC.